A single sample gave rise to the 21 T cell receptor beta chains below, sequenced in a study of T cells expressing NK-cell markers. TCRdb re-called the 5' RACE reads; every CDR3 protein appears as one record, without DNA. Its listing shows about 160,000 distinct CDR3 sequences. The specimen was blood T cells: a sorted CD56 or NKG2C T cell subset, CD4+ or CD8+ T cells, or bulk PBMC T cells (not recorded which). The source of these receptors is a woman between 18 and 75 years old in good health.

This chain connects TRBV7-3 to TRBJ2-1; TCRdb selects TRBD1, and the lack of DNA leaves this call unchecked. The CDR3 runs 15 residues. In germline, CDR1 is SGHTA, CDR2 FQGTGA. The CDR3 loop reads CASSPRGSLGDEQFF.

V usage is TRBV25-1 and J usage is TRBJ1-2. CDR3 length: 12 amino acids. Germline loops: CDR1 MGHDK, CDR2 SYGVNS. CDR3: CASIGVGNGYTF.

The chain carries TRBV6-5 and TRBJ2-1; TCRdb selects TRBD1, and the lack of DNA leaves this call unchecked. This CDR3 region has 14 residues. The germline V gene encodes CDR1 MNHEY and CDR2 SVGAGI. The CDR3 loop is CASSLGGRSLEQFF.

This chain uses TRBV12-3 or TRBV12-4 with TRBJ1-2; TCRdb's assignment of TRBD1 cannot be checked, as there is no DNA. CDR3 length equals 14 residues. CDR3 sequence: CASTRPGQNYGYTF.

V is TRBV7-9 and J is TRBJ2-5. The length of the CDR3 is 14 residues. Germline CDR1 SEHNR, CDR2 FQNEAQ (reference sequence). CDR3 amino acids: CASSLSQGKETQYF. Based on the CDR3 plus reference TRBV7-9 and TRBJ2-5, the full variable domain is DTGVSQNPRHKITKRGQNVTFRCDPISEHNRLYWYRQTLGQGPEFLTYFQNEAQLEKSRLLSDRFSAERPKGSFSTLEIQRTEQGDSAMYLCASSLSQGKETQYFGPGTRLLVL.

This chain links TRBV7-9 with TRBJ2-7. CDR1 is SEHNR, CDR2 FQNEAQ, per germline (reference sequence). CDR3 length: 12 residues. The CDR3 loop is CASSLFPYEQYF.

The chain has TRBV12-3 or TRBV12-4 and TRBJ2-5. CDR3 length: 11 amino acids. The CDR3 region is CASREIETQYF.

The chain employs TRBV6-4 and TRBJ1-1. Germline CDR1 is MRHNA and CDR2 is SNTAGT. The CDR3 contains 13 residues. The CDR3 spells CASRFDENTEAFF.

This sequence joins TRBV24-1 and TRBJ1-5. The CDR3 loop spans 15 amino acids. Germline-derived CDR1 and CDR2 are KGHDR and SFDVKD. CDR3 protein: CATSDTAVAGQPQHF.

The V gene is TRBV7-9, the J gene TRBJ1-2. The CDR3 has 11 amino acids. The germline gives CDR1 SEHNR, CDR2 FQNEAQ (reference sequence). The CDR3 region is CASSLWGGYTF.

V is TRBV7-8 and J is TRBJ2-5; TCRdb proposes TRBD1, but this gene call is untestable without DNA. The CDR3 is 19 amino acids. CDR1 SGHVS and CDR2 FQNEAQ come from the germline V gene. The CDR3 loop is CASSSGRDRGRRGQETQYF.

The chain joins TRBV2 to TRBJ1-1; TCRdb names TRBD1, which stays unverified in the absence of DNA. CDR1 SNHLY and CDR2 FYNNEI come from the germline V gene. CDR3 length: 13 amino acids. CDR3: CASRDRDRGKAFF.

V and J are TRBV5-1 and TRBJ2-2; TCRdb's assignment of TRBD1 cannot be checked, as there is no DNA. Per the germline V gene, CDR1 is SGHRS and CDR2 is YFSETQ. The CDR3 has 14 residues. CDR3 loop: CASSLAGASRELFF.

J is TRBJ2-2 and V is TRBV21-1. TRBV21-1 is a documented pseudogene. The CDR3 is 13 amino acids. This chain's CDR3 is CASSSLFPGELFF.

V is TRBV28 and J is TRBJ2-3; the D call of TRBD2 rests on TCRdb alone, since no DNA is present to check it. Germline V gene data show CDR1 as MDHEN and CDR2 as SYDVKM. The CDR3 extends over 15 amino acids. The CDR3 is CASSPWREVGDTQYF.

V gene TRBV12-3 or TRBV12-4 combines with J gene TRBJ2-3; TCRdb returns TRBD1, unconfirmable since there is no DNA. This CDR3 spans 14 amino acids. The CDR3 reads CASTFQGGHDTQYF.

The gene calls are TRBV4-1 and TRBJ2-5. Germline CDR1 and CDR2: MGHRA and YSYEKL. This CDR3 comprises 13 residues. The CDR3: CASSQMLEETQYF.

The chain employs TRBV5-1 and TRBJ1-1. The V gene's germline CDR1 is SGHRS and CDR2 YFSETQ. This CDR3 is 14 amino acids long. CDR3: CASSWTTSNTEAFF. The whole variable domain, remainder taken from reference TRBV5-1 and TRBJ1-1, is KAGVTQTPRYLIKTRGQQVTLSCSPISGHRSVSWYQQTPGQGLQFLFEYFSETQRNKGNFPGRFSGRQFSNSRSEMNVSTLELGDSALYLCASSWTTSNTEAFFGQGTRLTVV.

The rearrangement links TRBV24-1 to TRBJ2-1; TCRdb lists TRBD2, though no DNA is available to test this call. Germline CDR1 and CDR2: KGHDR and SFDVKD. The CDR3 loop spans 17 amino acids. This chain's CDR3 is CATSDFGREGSINEQFF.

J is TRBJ1-2 and V is TRBV20-1; TCRdb's assignment of TRBD1 cannot be checked, as there is no DNA. Germline assignment: CDR1 DFQATT and CDR2 SNEGSKA (reference sequence). The CDR3 loop spans 13 amino acids. The CDR3 region is CSAPGQSRRGYTF.

This chain joins TRBV29-1 and TRBJ1-2. In germline, CDR1 is SQVTM, CDR2 ANQGSEA. The CDR3 covers 11 residues. CDR3 sequence: CSVDGSHGYTF.